This is a list of T cell receptor beta chains from one sample in a study of vaccination effects on CD4 cells after COVID-19. Their target antigens are unknown. Method: immunoSEQ multiplex PCR; TCRdb's copy keeps in-frame clones and lacks some. This table holds 50,000 to 70,000 clones, 70% to 85% found once. The source material was CD4+ T cells from PBMCs cultured without peptide, sampled before COVID-19 vaccination. Receptor source: a human donor who had a prior SARS-CoV-2 infection. The CDR3 runs from the conserved cysteine through the conserved F or W. Fields, in order: clone size, V gene, D gene, J gene, CDR3 DNA, CDR3 protein. A D gene is named only where the DNA matches it firmly. Only some rows state a clone size, as once, few, many or a class for expanded clones.

>NA|TRBV9|NA|TRBJ1-3
TGTGCCAGCAGACCTTCCTCTGGAAACACCATATATTTT
CASRPSSGNTIYF
>NA|TRBV5-1|TRBD2|TRBJ2-3
TGCGCCAGCAGCTTGGAGGCTAGCGGGAGTCTTACAGATACGCAGTATTTT
CASSLEASGSLTDTQYF
>NA|TRBV7-2|NA|TRBJ1-3
TGTGCCAGCAGCTGGACGGCGGGGGGAAACACCATATATTTT
CASSWTAGGNTIYF
>NA|TRBV19|NA|TRBJ1-5
TGTGCCAGTAGTAGGAGGGAGGGTGAGGGCAGCAATCAGCCCCAGCATTTT
CASSRREGEGSNQPQHF
>NA|TRBV29-1|NA|TRBJ1-5
TGCAGCGTTTATGTGGATAGCAATCAGCCCCAGCATTTT
CSVYVDSNQPQHF
>NA|TRBV7-9|TRBD2|TRBJ2-3
TGTGCCAGCAGCCGCCTCGCGGGGGGGAGCACAGATACGCAGTATTTT
CASSRLAGGSTDTQYF
>NA|TRBV7-3|NA|TRBJ2-2
TGTGCCAGCAGCTTAACCAGCAACACCGGGGAGCTGTTTTTT
CASSLTSNTGELFF
>NA|TRBV4-3|NA|TRBJ2-7
TGCGCCAGCAGCCAAGTCCCAGGGGGGGCCTACGAGCAGTACTTC
CASSQVPGGAYEQYF
>NA|TRBV18|TRBD1|TRBJ1-1
TGTGCCAGCTCACCAGGACAGGGGATCCTAAAGGGTGAAGCTTTCTTT
CASSPGQGILKGEAFF
>NA|TRBV30|NA|TRBJ1-5
TGTGCCTGGAGTGTCCGTAGCAATCAGCCCCAGCATTTT
CAWSVRSNQPQHF
>NA|TRBV4-3|NA|TRBJ2-7
TGCGCCAGCAGCCAAGATATATGGGGGCTGGGTGAGCAGTACTTC
CASSQDIWGLGEQYF
>few|TRBV6-5|NA|TRBJ2-7
TGTGCCAGCGTCCTTCAGGGATACGAGCAGTACTTC
CASVLQGYEQYF
>NA|TRBV9|NA|TRBJ2-3
TGTGCCAGCAGCGCCGGACTAACAGATACGCAGTATTTT
CASSAGLTDTQYF
>NA|TRBV19|NA|TRBJ2-5
TGTGCCAGTAGCCTCCCCTCGAGGAGCGGCTTACAAGAGACCCAGTACTTC
CASSLPSRSGLQETQYF
>NA|TRBV24-1|NA|TRBJ1-2
TGTGCCACCAGTGACCCCGGACAGCCATTTTACGGCTACACCTTC
CATSDPGQPFYGYTF
>NA|TRBV4-1|TRBD2|TRBJ2-7
TGCGCCAGCAGCCAAAGACTAGCGGGCTCCTACGAGCAGTACTTC
CASSQRLAGSYEQYF
>NA|TRBV5-1|NA|TRBJ2-7
TGCGCCAGCAGCCCGGACAGCTACGAGCAGTACTTC
CASSPDSYEQYF
>once|TRBV7-3|NA|TRBJ2-5
TGTGCCAGCAGCTTTTTCGGGGGCGGCGAGACCCAGTACTTC
CASSFFGGGETQYF
>NA|TRBV7-8|NA|TRBJ2-5
TGTGCCAGCAGCGCGCGGGAGACCCAGTACTTC
CASSARETQYF
>NA|TRBV10-3|TRBD1|TRBJ1-2
TGTGCCATCAGTGAGGACAGGGGGCGGGAAGGCTACACCTTC
CAISEDRGREGYTF
>NA|TRBV2|NA|TRBJ1-1
TGTGCCAGCAGTGAAGACAGGAGGCACACTGAAGCTTTCTTT
CASSEDRRHTEAFF
>NA|TRBV19|TRBD1|TRBJ1-1
TGTGCCAGTAGTACGAACAGGGGCCACCTCGGGGGCACTGAAGCTTTCTTT
CASSTNRGHLGGTEAFF
>NA|TRBV4-2|NA|TRBJ1-1
TGTGCCAGCAGCCAAGAAGTGTCGGGGGGGGGTTTGCCTGCTTTCTTT
CASSQEVSGGGLPAFF
>NA|TRBV19|NA|TRBJ1-2
TGTGCCAGTTCATTCGTGGGGTACGGCTACACCTTC
CASSFVGYGYTF
>NA|TRBV12-3/TRBV12-4|NA|TRBJ1-2
TGTGCCAGCAGGAGGGGGGGCACCGGTGGCTACACCTTC
CASRRGGTGGYTF
>once|TRBV5-1|NA|TRBJ2-5
TGCGCCAGCAGCTTACCGGAAGAGACCCAGTACTTC
CASSLPEETQYF
>few|TRBV28|TRBD2|TRBJ2-7
TGTGCCAGCAGCCCTCTGGGACTAGCGGGAGGCAGACAGTACTTC
CASSPLGLAGGRQYF
>NA|TRBV11-3|NA|TRBJ2-7
TGTGCCAGCAGCACCCGCGGGCCCTACGAGCAGTACTTC
CASSTRGPYEQYF
>few|TRBV14|TRBD1|TRBJ2-1
TGTGCCAGCAGCCAAGTTGCTCATGGGACAGGGTTTGTCAATGAGCAGTTCTTC
CASSQVAHGTGFVNEQFF
>NA|TRBV19|NA|TRBJ1-5
TGTGCCAGTAGTGGCCAGGGCGGCAATCAGCCCCAGCATTTT
CASSGQGGNQPQHF
>NA|TRBV10-1|TRBD2|TRBJ2-1
TGCGCCAGCCGACCCAGCGGGGGGAAGCAGTTCTTC
CASRPSGGKQFF
>NA|TRBV7-2|TRBD2|TRBJ2-1
TGTGCCAGCAGTTACCCGACTAGCCCCATTCGGAATGAGCAGTTCTTC
CASSYPTSPIRNEQFF
>NA|TRBV19|TRBD1|TRBJ1-5
TGTGCCAGTAGTAGGATTAGGACAGGGCTTTATAGCAATCAGCCCCAGCATTTT
CASSRIRTGLYSNQPQHF
>few|TRBV11-2|NA|TRBJ2-7
TGTGCCAGCAGCTTAGATCGGGGTGACGAGCAGTACTTC
CASSLDRGDEQYF
>NA|TRBV7-3|NA|TRBJ2-5
TGTGCCAGCAGCTTAGGACCGGAAGAGACCCAGTACTTC
CASSLGPEETQYF
>NA|TRBV18|TRBD1|TRBJ2-3
TGTGCCAGCTCAGGGACAGCTAGCACAGATACGCAGTATTTT
CASSGTASTDTQYF
>NA|TRBV2|NA|TRBJ1-1
TGTGCCAGCACTAGGGGCATGAACACTGAAGCTTTCTTT
CASTRGMNTEAFF
>once|TRBV7-9|NA|TRBJ2-3
TGTGCCAGCAGCTTATTAGGGGGCACAGATACGCAGTATTTT
CASSLLGGTDTQYF
>NA|TRBV9|TRBD1|TRBJ1-4
TGTGCCAGCAGCGACGACAGGGCCGGTGAAAAACTGTTTTTT
CASSDDRAGEKLFF
>NA|TRBV11-3|NA|TRBJ2-2
TGTGCCAGCAGCTTACGGGGGGCTCGGACCGGGGAGCTGTTTTTT
CASSLRGARTGELFF